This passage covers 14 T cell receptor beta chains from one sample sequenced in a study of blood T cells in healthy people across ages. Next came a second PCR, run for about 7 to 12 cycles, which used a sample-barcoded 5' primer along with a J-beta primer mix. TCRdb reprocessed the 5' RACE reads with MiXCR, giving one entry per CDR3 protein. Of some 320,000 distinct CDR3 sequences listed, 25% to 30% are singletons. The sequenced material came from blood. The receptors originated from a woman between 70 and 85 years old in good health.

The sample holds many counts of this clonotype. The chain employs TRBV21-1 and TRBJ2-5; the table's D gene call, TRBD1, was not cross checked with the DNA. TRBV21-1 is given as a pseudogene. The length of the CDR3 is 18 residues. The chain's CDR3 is CASSKARGAGPPQETQYF. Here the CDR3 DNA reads TGTGCCAGCAGCAAAGCCCGCGGGGCAGGACCTCCTCAAGAGACCCAGTACTTC.

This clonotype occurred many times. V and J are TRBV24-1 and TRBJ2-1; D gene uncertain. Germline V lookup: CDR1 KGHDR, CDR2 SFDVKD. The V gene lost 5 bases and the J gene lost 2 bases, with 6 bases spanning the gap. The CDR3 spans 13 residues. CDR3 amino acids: CATSGATYNEQFF. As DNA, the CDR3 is TGTGCCACCAGTGGGGCAACCTACAATGAGCAGTTCTTC.

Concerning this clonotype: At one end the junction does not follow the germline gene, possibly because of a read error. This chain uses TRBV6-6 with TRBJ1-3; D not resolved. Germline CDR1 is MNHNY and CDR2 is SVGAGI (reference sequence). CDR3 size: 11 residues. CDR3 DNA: TGTGCCACCAGTGTTGGAAACACCATATATTTT. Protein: CATSVGNTIYF.

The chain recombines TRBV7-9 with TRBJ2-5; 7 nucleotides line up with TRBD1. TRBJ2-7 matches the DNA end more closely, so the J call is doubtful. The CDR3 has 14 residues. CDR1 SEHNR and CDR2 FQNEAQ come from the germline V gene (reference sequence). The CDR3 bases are TGTGCCAGCAGCGCAGACAGGGATGACGACGAGCAGTACTTC. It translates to CASSADRDDDEQYF.

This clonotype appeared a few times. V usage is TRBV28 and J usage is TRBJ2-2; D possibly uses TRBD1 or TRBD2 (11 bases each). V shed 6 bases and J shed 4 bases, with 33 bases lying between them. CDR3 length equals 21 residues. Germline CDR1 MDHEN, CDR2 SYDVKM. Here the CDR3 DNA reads TGTGCCAGCAGATCCGGACAGGGGGCGAGCTCTAGCGGGAGGTTCACCGGGGAGCTGTTTTTT. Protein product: CASRSGQGASSSGRFTGELFF.

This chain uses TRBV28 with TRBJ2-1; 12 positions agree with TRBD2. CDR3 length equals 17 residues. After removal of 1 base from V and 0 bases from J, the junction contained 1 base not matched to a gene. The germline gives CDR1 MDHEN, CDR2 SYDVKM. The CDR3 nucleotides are TGTGCCAGCAGTTTATCGACTAGCGGGAGCTCCTACAATGAGCAGTTCTTC. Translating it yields CASSLSTSGSSYNEQFF.

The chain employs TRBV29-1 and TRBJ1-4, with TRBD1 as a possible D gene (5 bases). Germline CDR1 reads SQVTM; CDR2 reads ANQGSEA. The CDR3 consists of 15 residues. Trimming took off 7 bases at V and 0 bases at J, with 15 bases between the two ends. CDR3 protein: CSAAEGRPTNEKLFF. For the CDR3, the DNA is TGCAGCGCGGCGGAGGGGAGGCCAACTAATGAAAAACTGTTTTTT.

CDR3 loop: CASSTRQGHEQFF. DNA for the CDR3: TGTGCCAGCAGCACCCGACAGGGTCATGAGCAGTTCTTC. The rearrangement links TRBV7-2 to TRBJ2-5; TRBD1 matches 7 bases. The J call is in doubt because the DNA end fits TRBJ2-1 better. CDR1 is SGHTA and CDR2 is FQGNSA in the germline V gene. The CDR3 is made up of 13 amino acids.

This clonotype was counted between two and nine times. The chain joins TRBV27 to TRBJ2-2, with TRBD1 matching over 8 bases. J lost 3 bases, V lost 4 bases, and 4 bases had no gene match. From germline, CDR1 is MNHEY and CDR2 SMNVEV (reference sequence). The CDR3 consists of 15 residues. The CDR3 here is CASSSDRGYTGELFF. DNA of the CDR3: TGTGCCAGCAGTTCCGACAGGGGTTACACCGGGGAGCTGTTTTTT.

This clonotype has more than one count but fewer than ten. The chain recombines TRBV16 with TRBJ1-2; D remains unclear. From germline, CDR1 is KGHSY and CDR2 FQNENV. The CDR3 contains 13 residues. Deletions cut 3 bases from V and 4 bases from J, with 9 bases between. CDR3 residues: CASSQDLTYGYTF. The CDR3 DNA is TGTGCCAGCAGCCAGGACCTCACCTATGGCTACACCTTC.

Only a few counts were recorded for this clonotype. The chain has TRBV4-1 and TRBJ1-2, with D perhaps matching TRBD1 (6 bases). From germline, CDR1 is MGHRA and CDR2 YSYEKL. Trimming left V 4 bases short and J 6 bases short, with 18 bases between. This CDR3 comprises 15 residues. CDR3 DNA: TGCGCCAGCAGCCTCGCGATTGGAGGGGGAGATGGCTACACCTTC. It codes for CASSLAIGGGDGYTF.

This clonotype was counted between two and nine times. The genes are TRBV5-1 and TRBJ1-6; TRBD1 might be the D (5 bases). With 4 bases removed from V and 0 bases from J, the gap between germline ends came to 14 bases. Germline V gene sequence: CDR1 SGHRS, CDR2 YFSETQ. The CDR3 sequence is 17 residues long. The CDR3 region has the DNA TGCGCCAGCAGCCGACGGGACTTAAGCTCCTATAATTCACCCCTCCACTTT. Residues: CASSRRDLSSYNSPLHF.

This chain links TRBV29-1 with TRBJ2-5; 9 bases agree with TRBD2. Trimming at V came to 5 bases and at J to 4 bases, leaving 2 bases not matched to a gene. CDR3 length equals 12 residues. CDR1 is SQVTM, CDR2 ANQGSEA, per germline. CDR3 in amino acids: CSVRLAVETQYF. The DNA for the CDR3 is TGCAGCGTTCGACTAGCGGTAGAGACCCAGTACTTC.

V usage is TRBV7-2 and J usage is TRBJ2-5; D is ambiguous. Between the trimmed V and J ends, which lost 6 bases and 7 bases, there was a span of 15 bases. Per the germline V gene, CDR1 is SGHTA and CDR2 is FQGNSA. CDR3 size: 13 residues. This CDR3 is CASSRAVDATQYF. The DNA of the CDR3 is TGTGCCAGCAGTCGGGCGGTTGACGCGACCCAGTACTTC. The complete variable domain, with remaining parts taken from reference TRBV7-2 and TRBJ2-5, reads GAGVSQSPSNKVTEKGKDVELRCDPISGHTALYWYRQSLGQGLEFLIYFQGNSAPDKSGLPSDRFSAERTGGSVSTLTIQRTQQEDSAVYLCASSRAVDATQYFGPGTRLLVL.